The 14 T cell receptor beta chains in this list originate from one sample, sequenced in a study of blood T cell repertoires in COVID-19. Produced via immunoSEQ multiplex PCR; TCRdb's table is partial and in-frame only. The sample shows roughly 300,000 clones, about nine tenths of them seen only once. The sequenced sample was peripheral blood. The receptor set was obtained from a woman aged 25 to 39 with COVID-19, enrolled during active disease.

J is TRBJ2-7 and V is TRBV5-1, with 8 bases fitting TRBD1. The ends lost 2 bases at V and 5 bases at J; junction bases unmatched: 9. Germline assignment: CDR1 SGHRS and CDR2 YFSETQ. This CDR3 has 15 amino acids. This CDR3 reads CASSLDPGQDHEQYF. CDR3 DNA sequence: TGCGCCAGCAGCTTAGACCCGGGACAGGATCACGAGCAGTACTTC. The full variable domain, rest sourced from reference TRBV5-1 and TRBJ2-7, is KAGVTQTPRYLIKTRGQQVTLSCSPISGHRSVSWYQQTPGQGLQFLFEYFSETQRNKGNFPGRFSGRQFSNSRSEMNVSTLELGDSALYLCASSLDPGQDHEQYFGPGTRLTVT.

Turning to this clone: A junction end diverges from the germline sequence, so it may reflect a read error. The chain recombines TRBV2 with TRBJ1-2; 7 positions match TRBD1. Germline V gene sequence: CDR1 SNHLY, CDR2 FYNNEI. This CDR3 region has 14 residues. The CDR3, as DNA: TGTGCCAGCAGTGATGGCGGAAGGGGGCGGACCGGGGACTTC. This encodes CASSDGGRGRTGDF.

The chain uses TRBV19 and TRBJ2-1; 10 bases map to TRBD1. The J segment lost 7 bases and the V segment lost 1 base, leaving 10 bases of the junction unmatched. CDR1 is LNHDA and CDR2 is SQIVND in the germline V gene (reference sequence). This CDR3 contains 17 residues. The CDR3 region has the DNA TGTGCCAGTAGTATAGGGGCTCCCGGGACAGGGGATAATGAGCAGTTCTTC. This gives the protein CASSIGAPGTGDNEQFF. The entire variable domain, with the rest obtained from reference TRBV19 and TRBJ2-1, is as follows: DGGITQSPKYLFRKEGQNVTLSCEQNLNHDAMYWYRQDPGQGLRLIYYSQIVNDFQKGDIAEGYSVSREKKESFPLTVTSAQKNPTAFYLCASSIGAPGTGDNEQFFGPGTRLTVL.

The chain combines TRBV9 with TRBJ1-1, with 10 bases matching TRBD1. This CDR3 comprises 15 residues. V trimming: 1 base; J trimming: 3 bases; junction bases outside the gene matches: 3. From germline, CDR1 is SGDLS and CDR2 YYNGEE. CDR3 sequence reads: CASSVRTGGDTEAFF. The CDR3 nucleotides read TGTGCCAGCAGCGTAAGGACAGGGGGGGACACTGAAGCTTTCTTT.

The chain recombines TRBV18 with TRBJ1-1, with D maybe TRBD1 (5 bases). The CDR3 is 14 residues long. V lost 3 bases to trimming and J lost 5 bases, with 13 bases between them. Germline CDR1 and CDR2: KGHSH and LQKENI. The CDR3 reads CASSPSSQGTEAFF. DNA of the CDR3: TGTGCCAGCTCACCTTCGTCGCAGGGAACTGAAGCTTTCTTT. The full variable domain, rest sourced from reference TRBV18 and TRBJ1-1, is NAGVMQNPRHLVRRRGQEARLRCSPMKGHSHVYWYRQLPEEGLKFMVYLQKENIIDESGMPKERFSAEFPKEGPSILRIQQVVRGDSAAYFCASSPSSQGTEAFFGQGTRLTVV.

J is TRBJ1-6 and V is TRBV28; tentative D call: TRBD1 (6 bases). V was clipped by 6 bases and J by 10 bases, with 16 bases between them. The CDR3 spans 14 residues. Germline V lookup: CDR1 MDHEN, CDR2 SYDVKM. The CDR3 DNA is TGTGCCAGCAGCCGGAACAGGGAGCTGTCACCCCTCCACTTT. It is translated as CASSRNRELSPLHF.

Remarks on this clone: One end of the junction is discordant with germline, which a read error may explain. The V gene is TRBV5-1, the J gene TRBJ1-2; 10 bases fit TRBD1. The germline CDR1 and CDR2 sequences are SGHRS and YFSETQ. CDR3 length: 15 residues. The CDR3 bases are TGCGCCAGCAGCTCGCCGGGACAGGGGACCTATGGCCACACCTTC. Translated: CASSSPGQGTYGHTF.

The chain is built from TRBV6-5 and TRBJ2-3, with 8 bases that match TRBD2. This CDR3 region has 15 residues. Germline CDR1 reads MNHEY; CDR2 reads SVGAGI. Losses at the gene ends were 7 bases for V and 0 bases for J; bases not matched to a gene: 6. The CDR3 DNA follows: TGTGCCAGCAAAAGCGGGAGCCCTAGCACAGATACGCAGTATTTT. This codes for CASKSGSPSTDTQYF.

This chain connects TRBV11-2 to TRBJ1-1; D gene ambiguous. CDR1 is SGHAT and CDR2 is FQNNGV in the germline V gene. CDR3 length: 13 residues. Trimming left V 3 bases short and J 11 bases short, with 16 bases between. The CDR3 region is CASSFPEARGAFF. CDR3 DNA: TGTGCCAGCAGCTTTCCGGAGGCGCGAGGGGCTTTCTTT.

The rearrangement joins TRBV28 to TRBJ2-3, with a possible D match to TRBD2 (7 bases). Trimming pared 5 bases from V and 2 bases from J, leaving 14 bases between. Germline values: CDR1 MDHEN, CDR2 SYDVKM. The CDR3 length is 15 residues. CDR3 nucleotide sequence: TGTGCCAGCAGTGTGACAGCGGGACACACAGATACGCAGTATTTT. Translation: CASSVTAGHTDTQYF.

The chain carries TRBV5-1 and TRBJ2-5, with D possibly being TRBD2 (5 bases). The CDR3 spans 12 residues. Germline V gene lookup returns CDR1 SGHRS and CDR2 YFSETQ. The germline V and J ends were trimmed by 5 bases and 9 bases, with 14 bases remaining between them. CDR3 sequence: CASSADWAAQYF. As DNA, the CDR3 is TGCGCCAGCAGTGCGGACTGGGCCGCCCAGTACTTC. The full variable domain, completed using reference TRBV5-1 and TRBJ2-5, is KAGVTQTPRYLIKTRGQQVTLSCSPISGHRSVSWYQQTPGQGLQFLFEYFSETQRNKGNFPGRFSGRQFSNSRSEMNVSTLELGDSALYLCASSADWAAQYFGPGTRLLVL.

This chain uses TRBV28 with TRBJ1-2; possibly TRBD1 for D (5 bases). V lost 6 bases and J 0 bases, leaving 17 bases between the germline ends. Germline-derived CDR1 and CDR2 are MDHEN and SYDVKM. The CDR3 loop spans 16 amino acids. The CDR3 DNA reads TGTGCCAGCAGCCTTCCCGACAGCTTACCTAACTATGGCTACACCTTC. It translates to CASSLPDSLPNYGYTF.

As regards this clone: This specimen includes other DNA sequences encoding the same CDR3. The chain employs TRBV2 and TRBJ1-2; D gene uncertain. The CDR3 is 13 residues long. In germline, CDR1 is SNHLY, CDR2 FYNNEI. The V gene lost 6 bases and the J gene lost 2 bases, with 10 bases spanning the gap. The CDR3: CASSLRENYGYTF. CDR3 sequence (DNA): TGTGCCAGCAGCTTACGGGAAAACTATGGCTACACCTTC.

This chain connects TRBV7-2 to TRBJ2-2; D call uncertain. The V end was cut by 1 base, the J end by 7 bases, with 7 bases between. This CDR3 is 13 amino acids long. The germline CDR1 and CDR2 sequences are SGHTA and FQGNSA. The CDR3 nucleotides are TGTGCCAGCAGCTTAGTTCTAGGCGGGGAGCTGTTTTTT. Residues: CASSLVLGGELFF.